There are a few counts of the clone carrying this TCR beta chain. Its target is not known. The sample comes from a study of beta chain features in type 1 diabetes. At the level of the study: Summed over all samples, the examined sorted cells came to under 110,000,000. Overall study results and limits: Junctions at VDJ sites from type 1 diabetes patients had fewer insertions and more deletions. Among all four CD4+ subsets, Type 1 diabetes patients had TCRB CDR3s that were moderately but significantly shorter.

All of the isolated RNA was reverse transcribed, so expressed TCRB transcripts were sequenced. Clones were read by immunoSEQ multiplex PCR, and TCRdb kept only the in-frame ones, dropping some. The table has 600,000 to 700,000 clones, around 11% seen once. Only one heparinised blood draw was taken per donor, and its volume averaged about 120 mL. The CDR3 sequence is 15 residues long. Trimming stripped 4 bases from V and 5 bases from J, with 18 bases between. Germline V gene data show CDR1 as SGHRS and CDR2 as YFSETQ. The genes are TRBV5-1 and TRBJ1-1; D unresolved. This sequence originates from a young man with type 1 diabetes. Sample: naive CD4+ T cells from blood. CDR3 residues: CASSGRTGLGTEAFF. CDR3 DNA: TGCGCCAGCAGCGGAAGGACTGGCCTGGGGACTGAAGCTTTCTTT.